The clone carrying this T cell receptor (beta chain) was detected only a few times. Its antigen is as yet unknown. The data derive from a study of post-analysis software for immune sequencing data. cDNA libraries for TCR beta contained unique molecular identifiers. MiXCR was run by TCRdb on the PCR reads, yielding one entry per CDR3 protein. This sample has roughly 870,000 distinct CDR3 sequences, with roughly half found just once. Study findings and constraints: Included in a set of five TRBV segments more frequent in patients than controls were TRBV5-6, TRBV5-1 and TRBV20-1.

The CDR3 covers 15 residues. With 3 bases clipped from V and 2 bases from J, the junction kept 6 bases outside the gene matches. The germline V gene encodes CDR1 SQVTM and CDR2 ANQGSEA. The sequenced sample consisted of blood. This chain connects TRBV29-1 to TRBJ2-7; 11 bases agree with TRBD1. This clonotype was obtained from a girl aged 5-17 years with multiple sclerosis. The CDR3 here is CSVEADRGHTYEQYF. CDR3 DNA: TGCAGCGTTGAGGCGGACAGGGGGCATACCTACGAGCAGTACTTC.